Following are 6 T cell receptor beta chains from one sample sequenced in a study of blood T cell repertoires in COVID-19. Repertoires were generated with immunoSEQ multiplex PCR, while TCRdb's copy carries only in-frame clones and drops some. The sample includes over 70,000 clones, 75% to 85% of them seen just once. Sequences were obtained from peripheral blood. Receptors were obtained from a woman of 80 years or more with acute or convalescent COVID-19.

This chain links TRBV7-3 with TRBJ2-2; tentatively, D is TRBD2 (6 bases). This CDR3 is built from 14 residues. Trimming removed 5 bases at V and 5 bases at J, with 12 bases between. Germline CDR1 reads SGHTA; CDR2 reads FQGTGA. CDR3 DNA sequence: TGTGCCAGCAGCCCGCTGGGGGGAACCGGGGAGCTGTTTTTT. It codes for CASSPLGGTGELFF.

This clone occurred a few times. The chain couples TRBV5-6 to TRBJ2-5; TRBD2 might be the D (6 bases). The ends were cut back, 4 bases at V and 3 bases at J, with 10 bases in the middle. The CDR3 runs to 13 residues. Germline lookup yields CDR1 SGHDT and CDR2 YYEEEE. The chain's CDR3 is CASSLGLEETQYF. The CDR3 DNA follows: TGTGCCAGCAGCCTGGGACTGGAAGAGACCCAGTACTTC. The variable domain in full, completed from reference TRBV5-6 and TRBJ2-5, reads DAGVTQSPTHLIKTRGQQVTLRCSPKSGHDTVSWYQQALGQGPQFIFQYYEEEERQRGNFPDRFSGHQFPNYSSELNVNALLLGDSALYLCASSLGLEETQYFGPGTRLLVL.

The rearrangement joins TRBV9 to TRBJ1-1, with D maybe TRBD1 (5 bases). The V and J ends lost 7 bases and 1 base respectively, with 17 bases between them. Germline V gene data show CDR1 as SGDLS and CDR2 as YYNGEE. The CDR3 is 15 amino acids. The CDR3 loop is CASSEDTAWNTEAFF. The CDR3 DNA reads as TGTGCCAGCTCCGAGGACACCGCATGGAACACTGAAGCTTTCTTT.

This clone was counted only a few times. The chain links TRBV28 to TRBJ1-6; 7 bases match TRBD1. The J segment lost 6 bases and the V segment lost 4 bases, leaving 9 bases of the junction unmatched. The CDR3 consists of 16 residues. Germline V gene sequence: CDR1 MDHEN, CDR2 SYDVKM. DNA for the CDR3: TGTGCCAGCAGTTCACCCTCCGGGACAGCTAATTCACCCCTCCACTTT. Protein sequence: CASSSPSGTANSPLHF.

The chain uses TRBV6-5 and TRBJ2-6; TRBD1 matches at 10 bases. V gave up 4 bases and J gave up 2 bases; unmatched junction bases: 2. Germline CDR1 reads MNHEY; CDR2 reads SVGAGI. This CDR3 is built from 16 residues. The CDR3 here is CASSSGTGAGANVLTF. The CDR3 bases are TGTGCCAGCAGTTCCGGGACAGGGGCTGGGGCCAACGTCCTGACTTTC.

V is TRBV5-4 and J is TRBJ2-2, with 10 bases identical to TRBD2. CDR3 length: 17 amino acids. J was trimmed by 4 bases and V by 2 bases; bases with no gene match: 8. The V gene's germline CDR1 is SGHNT and CDR2 YYREEE (reference sequence). This CDR3 reads CASSLGSGRTFTGELFF. The CDR3 nucleotides read TGTGCCAGCAGCTTAGGTAGCGGGAGGACCTTCACCGGGGAGCTGTTTTTT.